The clone carrying this TCR beta chain was recorded a few times. Its antigen is unknown. Unique molecular identifiers (one per individual cDNA molecule) were attached. Each CDR3 protein is one row after TCRdb ran MiXCR on the 5' RACE reads. The sample includes some 45,000 distinct CDR3 sequences, roughly a tenth of them seen just once. There are 14 residues in the CDR3. The V end lost 3 bases, the J end lost 4 bases, and 10 bases lay between the germline ends. These data are taken from a study of early T cells in non-severe SARS-CoV-2 infection. The study, taken as a whole, reports: Matching against VDJdb likely underestimated virus-specific expansions, favoring anti-spike CD8.

The origin of this receptor is an adult who was a healthcare worker with PCR-confirmed SARS-CoV-2 infection or an uninfected control (not recorded which). V gene TRBV12-3 or TRBV12-4 combines with J gene TRBJ1-3; a weak D match, TRBD1 (5 bases). The sequencing here drew on whole blood, taken at baseline. In nucleotides, the CDR3 is TGTGCCAGCAGTTTTGCAGGGCGAGGAAACACCATATATTTT. Protein product: CASSFAGRGNTIYF.